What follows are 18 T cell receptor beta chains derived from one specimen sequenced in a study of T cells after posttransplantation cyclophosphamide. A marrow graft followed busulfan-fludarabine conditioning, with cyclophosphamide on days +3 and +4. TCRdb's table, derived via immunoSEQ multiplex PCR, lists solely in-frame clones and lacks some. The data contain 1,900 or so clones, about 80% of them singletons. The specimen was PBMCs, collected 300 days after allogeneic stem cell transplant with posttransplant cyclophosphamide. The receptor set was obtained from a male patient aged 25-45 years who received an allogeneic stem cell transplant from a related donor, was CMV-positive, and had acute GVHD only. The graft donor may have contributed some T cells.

CDR3 DNA sequence: TGTGCCAGCAGTCTTTTACTAACGTCCGCCTCCAAAGGCACAGATACGCAGTATTTT. It codes for CASSLLLTSASKGTDTQYF. The chain links TRBV2 to TRBJ2-3; D uncertain. CDR3 length equals 19 residues. Germline CDR1 is SNHLY and CDR2 is FYNNEI. V lost 5 bases and J 1 base, leaving 25 bases between the germline ends.

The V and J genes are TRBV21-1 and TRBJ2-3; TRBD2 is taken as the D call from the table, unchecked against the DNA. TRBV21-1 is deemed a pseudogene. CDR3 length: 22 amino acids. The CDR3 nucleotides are TGTGCCAGCAGCAAGCGGGGGACCGGGGGTTATGGGAAGGTAGAAAACACAGATACGCAGTATTTT. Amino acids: CASSKRGTGGYGKVENTDTQYF.

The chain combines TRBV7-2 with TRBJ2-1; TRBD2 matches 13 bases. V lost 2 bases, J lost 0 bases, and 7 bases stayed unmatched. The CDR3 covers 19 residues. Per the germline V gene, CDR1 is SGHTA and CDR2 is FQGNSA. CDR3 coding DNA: TGTGCCAGCAGCTTAAGGACTAGCGGGGGTGCTCTCTCCTACAATGAGCAGTTCTTC. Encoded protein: CASSLRTSGGALSYNEQFF.

In DNA form, the CDR3 reads TGTGCTAGTGGTTTTATACAGGGTATTATCACTGAAGCTTTCTTT. As protein: CASGFIQGIITEAFF. This sequence joins TRBV12-5 and TRBJ1-1; D perhaps matches TRBD1 (6 bases). The germline V gene has CDR1 LGHNT and CDR2 FRNRAP. Trimming stripped 3 bases from V and 4 bases from J, with 15 bases between. This CDR3 has 15 residues.

The CDR3 DNA is TGTGCCAGTAGCCCAGAAGTAGCGGGGGGGAATACGCAGTATTTT. This sequence encodes CASSPEVAGGNTQYF. The genes are TRBV19 and TRBJ2-3; 11 nucleotides align to TRBD2. J lost 7 bases, V lost 6 bases, and 9 bases had no gene match. The CDR3 extends over 15 amino acids. Germline values: CDR1 LNHDA, CDR2 SQIVND (reference sequence). Drawing the rest from reference TRBV19 and TRBJ2-3, the complete variable domain is DGGITQSPKYLFRKEGQNVTLSCEQNLNHDAMYWYRQDPGQGLRLIYYSQIVNDFQKGDIAEGYSVSREKKESFPLTVTSAQKNPTAFYLCASSPEVAGGNTQYFGPGTRLTVL.

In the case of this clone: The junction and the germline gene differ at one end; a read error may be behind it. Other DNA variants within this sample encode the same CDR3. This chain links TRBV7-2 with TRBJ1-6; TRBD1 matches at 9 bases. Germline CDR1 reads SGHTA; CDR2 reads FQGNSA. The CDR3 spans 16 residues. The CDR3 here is CASSSGMGQGNSPLHF. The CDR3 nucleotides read TGTGCCAGCAGCTCCGGGATGGGACAGGGCAATTCCCCCCTCCACTTT.

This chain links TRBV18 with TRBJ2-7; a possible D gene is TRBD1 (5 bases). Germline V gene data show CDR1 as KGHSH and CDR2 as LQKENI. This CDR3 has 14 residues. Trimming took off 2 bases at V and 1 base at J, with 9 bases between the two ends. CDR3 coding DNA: TGTGCCAGCTCACCAATCTCAGGGTCCTACGAGCAGTACTTC. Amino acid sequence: CASSPISGSYEQYF.

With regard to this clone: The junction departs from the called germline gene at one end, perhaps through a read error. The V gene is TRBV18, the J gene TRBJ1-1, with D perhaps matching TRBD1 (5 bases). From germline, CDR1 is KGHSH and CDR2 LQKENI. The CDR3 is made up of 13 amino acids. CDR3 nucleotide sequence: TGTGCCAGCTCATCACAAGCAGGGATTGAAGCTTCCTTT. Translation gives CASSSQAGIEASF.

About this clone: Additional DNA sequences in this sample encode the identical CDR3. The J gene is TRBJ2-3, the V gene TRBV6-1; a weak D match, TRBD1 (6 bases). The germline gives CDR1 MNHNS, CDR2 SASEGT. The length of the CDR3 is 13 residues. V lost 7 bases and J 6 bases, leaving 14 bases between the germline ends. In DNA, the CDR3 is TGTGCCAGCATCCAACAGGGAGTGGATACGCAGTATTTT. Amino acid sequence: CASIQQGVDTQYF.

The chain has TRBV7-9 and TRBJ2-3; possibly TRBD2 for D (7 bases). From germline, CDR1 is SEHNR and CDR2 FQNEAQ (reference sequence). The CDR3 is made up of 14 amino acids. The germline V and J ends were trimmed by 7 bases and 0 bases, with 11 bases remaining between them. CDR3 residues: CASTRGASTDTQYF. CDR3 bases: TGTGCCAGCACCCGGGGGGCCAGCACAGATACGCAGTATTTT.

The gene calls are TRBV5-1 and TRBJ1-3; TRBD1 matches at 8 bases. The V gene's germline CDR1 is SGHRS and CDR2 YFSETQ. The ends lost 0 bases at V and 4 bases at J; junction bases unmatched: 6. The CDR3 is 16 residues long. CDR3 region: CASSLDGQGQGNTIYF. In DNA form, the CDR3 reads TGCGCCAGCAGCTTGGACGGACAGGGACAAGGAAACACCATATATTTT.

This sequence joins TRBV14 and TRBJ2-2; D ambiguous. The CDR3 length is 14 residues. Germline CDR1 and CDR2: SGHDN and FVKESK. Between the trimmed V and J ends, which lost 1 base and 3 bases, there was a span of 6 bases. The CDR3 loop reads CASSQGRYTGELFF. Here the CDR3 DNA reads TGTGCCAGCAGCCAAGGTCGGTACACCGGGGAGCTGTTTTTT.

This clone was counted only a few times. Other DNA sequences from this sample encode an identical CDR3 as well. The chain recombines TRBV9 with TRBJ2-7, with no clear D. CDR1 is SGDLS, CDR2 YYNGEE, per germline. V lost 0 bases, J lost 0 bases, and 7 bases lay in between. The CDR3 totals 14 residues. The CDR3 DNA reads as TGTGCCAGCAGCGTAGTTCCCAGCTCCTACGAGCAGTACTTC. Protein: CASSVVPSSYEQYF.

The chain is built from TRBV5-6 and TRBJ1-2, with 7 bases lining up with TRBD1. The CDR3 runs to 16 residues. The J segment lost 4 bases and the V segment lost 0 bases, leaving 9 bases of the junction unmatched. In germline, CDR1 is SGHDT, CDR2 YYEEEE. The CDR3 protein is CASSLDYRGYGYGYTF. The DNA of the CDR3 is TGTGCCAGCAGCTTGGATTACAGGGGCTACGGCTATGGCTACACCTTC. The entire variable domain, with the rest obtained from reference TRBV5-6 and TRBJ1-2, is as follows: DAGVTQSPTHLIKTRGQQVTLRCSPKSGHDTVSWYQQALGQGPQFIFQYYEEEERQRGNFPDRFSGHQFPNYSSELNVNALLLGDSALYLCASSLDYRGYGYGYTFGSGTRLTVV.

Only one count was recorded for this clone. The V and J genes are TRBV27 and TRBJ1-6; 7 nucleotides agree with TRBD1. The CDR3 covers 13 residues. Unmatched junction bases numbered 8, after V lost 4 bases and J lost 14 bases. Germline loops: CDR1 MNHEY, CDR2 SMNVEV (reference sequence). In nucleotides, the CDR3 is TGTGCCAGCAGTTCCCGGACCAGGGGGGCCCTCCACTTT. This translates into CASSSRTRGALHF.

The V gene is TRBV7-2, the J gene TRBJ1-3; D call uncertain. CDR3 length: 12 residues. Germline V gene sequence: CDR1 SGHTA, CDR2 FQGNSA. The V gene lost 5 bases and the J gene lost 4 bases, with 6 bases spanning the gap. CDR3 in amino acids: CASSPGGNTIYF. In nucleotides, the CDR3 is TGTGCCAGCAGCCCGGGAGGAAACACCATATATTTT.

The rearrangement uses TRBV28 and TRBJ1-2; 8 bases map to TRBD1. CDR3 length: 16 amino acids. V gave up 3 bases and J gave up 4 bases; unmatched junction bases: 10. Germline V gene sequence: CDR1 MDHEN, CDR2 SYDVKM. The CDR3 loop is CASSFPGQASSYGYTF. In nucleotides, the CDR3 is TGTGCCAGCAGTTTTCCGGGACAGGCCTCTTCCTATGGCTACACCTTC.

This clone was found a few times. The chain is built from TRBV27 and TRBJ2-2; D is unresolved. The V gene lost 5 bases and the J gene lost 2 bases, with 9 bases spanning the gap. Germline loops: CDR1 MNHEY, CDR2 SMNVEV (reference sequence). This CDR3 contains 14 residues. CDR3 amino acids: CASSTETNTGELFF. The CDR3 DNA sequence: TGTGCCAGCAGTACCGAGACAAACACCGGGGAGCTGTTTTTT.